The 3 T cell receptor beta chains in this list originate from one sample, sequenced in a study of T cell repertoires in cytomegalovirus infection. These receptors are not linked to any known antigen. TCRdb reprocessed the reads via MiXCR and lists one record per CDR3 protein. Of 450,000 to 600,000 distinct CDR3 sequences in the sample, about 33% were seen once. The input for sequencing was cultured PBMCs, taken from culture after CMV antigen stimulation. The source is a human donor in good health (CMV status not recorded). Some clones in this sample may be carry-over from other donors' samples.

This chain uses TRBV20-1 with TRBJ1-2; 8 nucleotides line up with TRBD1. Germline loops: CDR1 DFQATT, CDR2 SNEGSKA (reference sequence). Trimming at V came to 4 bases and at J to 0 bases, leaving 7 bases not matched to a gene. The CDR3 consists of 15 residues. This CDR3 reads CSAKDRESPNYGYTF. CDR3 nucleotide sequence: TGCAGTGCTAAGGACAGGGAATCTCCTAACTATGGCTACACCTTC.

CDR3: CASKTVPGNTEAFF. As DNA, the CDR3 is TGTGCCAGCAAGACTGTTCCTGGGAACACTGAAGCTTTCTTT. V is TRBV6-5 and J is TRBJ1-1; no definite D call. The V gene's germline CDR1 is MNHEY and CDR2 SVGAGI. This CDR3 spans 14 amino acids. V was clipped by 7 bases and J by 1 base, with 13 bases between them.

J is TRBJ2-2 and V is TRBV4-1, with D uncertain. V was clipped by 2 bases and J by 2 bases, with 9 bases between them. This CDR3 spans 15 amino acids. Germline loops: CDR1 MGHRA, CDR2 YSYEKL. Here the CDR3 reads CASSQYAENTGELFF. The CDR3 DNA is TGCGCCAGCAGCCAATATGCCGAAAACACCGGGGAGCTGTTTTTT.